Included here is one T cell receptor beta chain sequence, with context. The sample belongs to a study of blood T cell repertoires in COVID-19. Study information: Italy, Spain and the United States were the sources of the convalescent and acute COVID-19 samples. From T cells, B-cell-depleted T cells, or PBMCs came the material, which was cDNA or gDNA.

As originally analysed: Amplification of reference gene primers provided the estimated nucleated cell counts. Generated by immunoSEQ multiplex PCR, the TCRdb table keeps only in-frame clones and is missing some. For V, J and clone size, that table is used; D and trimming come from the DNA. This table holds some 490,000 clones, 80% to 90% found once. The CDR3 totals 15 residues. Germline lookup yields CDR1 SGHNT and CDR2 YYREEE (reference sequence). V lost 0 bases to trimming and J lost 5 bases, with 14 bases between them. The clonotype originates from a human donor in a cohort sampled during active COVID-19. The chain uses TRBV5-4 and TRBJ2-5; D possibly corresponds to TRBD1 (5 bases). The sequenced sample consisted of peripheral blood. For the CDR3, the DNA is TGTGCCAGCAGCTTGGCCCCAGGGTCGGGCGAGACCCAGTACTTC. Protein product: CASSLAPGSGETQYF.